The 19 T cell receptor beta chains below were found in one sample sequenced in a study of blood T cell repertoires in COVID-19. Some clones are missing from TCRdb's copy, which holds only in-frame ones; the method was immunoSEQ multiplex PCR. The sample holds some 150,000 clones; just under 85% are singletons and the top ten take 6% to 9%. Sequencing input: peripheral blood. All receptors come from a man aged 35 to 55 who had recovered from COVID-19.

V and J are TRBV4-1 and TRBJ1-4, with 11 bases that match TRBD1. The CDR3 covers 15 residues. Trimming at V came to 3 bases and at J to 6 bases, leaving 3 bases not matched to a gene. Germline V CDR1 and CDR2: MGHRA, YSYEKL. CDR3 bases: TGCGCCAGCAGCCACGGACAGGGGGCTGATGAAAAACTGTTTTTT. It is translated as CASSHGQGADEKLFF.

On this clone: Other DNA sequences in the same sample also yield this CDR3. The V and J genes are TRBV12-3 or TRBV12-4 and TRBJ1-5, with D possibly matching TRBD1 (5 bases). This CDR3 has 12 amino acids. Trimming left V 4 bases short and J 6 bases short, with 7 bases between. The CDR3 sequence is CASSYQGQPQHF. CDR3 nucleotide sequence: TGTGCCAGCAGTTATCAGGGTCAGCCCCAGCATTTT.

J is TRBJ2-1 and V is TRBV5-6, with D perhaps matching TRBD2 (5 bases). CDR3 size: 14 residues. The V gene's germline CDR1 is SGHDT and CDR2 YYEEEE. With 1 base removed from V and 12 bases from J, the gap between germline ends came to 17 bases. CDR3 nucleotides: TGTGCCAGCAGCTTGCGAGGGTTACCAGGTAGGCAGTTCTTC. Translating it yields CASSLRGLPGRQFF. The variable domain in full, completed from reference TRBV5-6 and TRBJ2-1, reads DAGVTQSPTHLIKTRGQQVTLRCSPKSGHDTVSWYQQALGQGPQFIFQYYEEEERQRGNFPDRFSGHQFPNYSSELNVNALLLGDSALYLCASSLRGLPGRQFFGPGTRLTVL.

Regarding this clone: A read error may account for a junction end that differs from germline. The CDR3: CASSQRRTGGASIF. In DNA form, the CDR3 reads TGTGCCAGCAGTCAAAGAAGGACAGGGGGCGCGTCAATCTTC. The V gene is TRBV27, the J gene TRBJ1-2; the match to TRBD1 covers 11 bases. Looked up from germline, CDR1 is MNHEY and CDR2 is SMNVEV (reference sequence). The CDR3 covers 14 residues.

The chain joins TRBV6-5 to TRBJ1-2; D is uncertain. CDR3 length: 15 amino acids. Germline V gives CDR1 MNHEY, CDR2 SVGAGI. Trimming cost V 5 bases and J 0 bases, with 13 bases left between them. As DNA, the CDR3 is TGTGCCAGCAGTAGCGGTCGGACGGCTAACTATGGCTACACCTTC. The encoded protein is CASSSGRTANYGYTF.

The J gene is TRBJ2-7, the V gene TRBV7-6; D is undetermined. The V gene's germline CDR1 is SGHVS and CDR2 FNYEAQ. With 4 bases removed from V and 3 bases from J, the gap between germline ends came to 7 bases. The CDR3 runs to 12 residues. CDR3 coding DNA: TGTGCCAGCAGCTCTACCATCTACGAGCAGTACTTC. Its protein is CASSSTIYEQYF.

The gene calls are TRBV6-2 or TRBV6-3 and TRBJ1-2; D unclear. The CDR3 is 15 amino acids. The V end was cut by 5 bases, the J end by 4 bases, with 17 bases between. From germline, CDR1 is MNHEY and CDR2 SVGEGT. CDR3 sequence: CASSTHGYSIYGYTF. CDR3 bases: TGTGCCAGCAGTACACATGGCTACAGCATCTATGGCTACACCTTC.

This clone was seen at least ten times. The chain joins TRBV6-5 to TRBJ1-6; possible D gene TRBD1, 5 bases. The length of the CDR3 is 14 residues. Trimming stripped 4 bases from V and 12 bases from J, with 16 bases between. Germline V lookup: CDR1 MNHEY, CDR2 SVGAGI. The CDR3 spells CASSSTGGGEPLHF. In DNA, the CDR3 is TGTGCCAGCAGTTCTACGGGCGGGGGTGAACCCCTCCACTTT.

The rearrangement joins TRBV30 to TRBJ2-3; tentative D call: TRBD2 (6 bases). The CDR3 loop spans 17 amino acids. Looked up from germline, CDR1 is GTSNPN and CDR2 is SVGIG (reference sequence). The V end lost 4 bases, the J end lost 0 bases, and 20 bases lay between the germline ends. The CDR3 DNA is TGTGCCTGGAACCGTTTCGATTGGGACTTTAGCACAGATACGCAGTATTTT. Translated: CAWNRFDWDFSTDTQYF.

The CDR3, as DNA: TGTGCCAGCAGCGAAACAGGGGCCGGGGAGCTGTTTTTT. Translating gives CASSETGAGELFF. The rearrangement joins TRBV9 to TRBJ2-2, with 7 bases fitting TRBD1. CDR1 is SGDLS and CDR2 is YYNGEE in the germline V gene. This CDR3 spans 13 amino acids. V shed 3 bases, J shed 6 bases, and the junction held 2 bases outside the gene matches.

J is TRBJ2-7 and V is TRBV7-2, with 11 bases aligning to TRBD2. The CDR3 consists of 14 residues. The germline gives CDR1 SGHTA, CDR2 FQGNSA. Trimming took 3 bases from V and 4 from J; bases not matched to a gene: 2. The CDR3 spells CASSLSSGGYEQYF. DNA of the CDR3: TGTGCCAGCAGCTTGTCTAGCGGGGGGTACGAGCAGTACTTC.

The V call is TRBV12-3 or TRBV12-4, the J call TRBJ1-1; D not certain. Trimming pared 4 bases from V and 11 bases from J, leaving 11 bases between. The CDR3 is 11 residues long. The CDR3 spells CASSSRTVAFF. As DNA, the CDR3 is TGTGCCAGCAGTTCGAGAACGGTGGCTTTCTTT.

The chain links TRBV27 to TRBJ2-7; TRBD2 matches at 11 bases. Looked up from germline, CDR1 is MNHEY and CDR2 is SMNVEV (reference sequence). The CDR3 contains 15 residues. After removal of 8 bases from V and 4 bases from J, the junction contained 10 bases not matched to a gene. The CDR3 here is CASGPATSGIYEQYF. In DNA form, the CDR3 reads TGTGCCAGCGGACCGGCGACTAGCGGGATATACGAGCAGTACTTC.

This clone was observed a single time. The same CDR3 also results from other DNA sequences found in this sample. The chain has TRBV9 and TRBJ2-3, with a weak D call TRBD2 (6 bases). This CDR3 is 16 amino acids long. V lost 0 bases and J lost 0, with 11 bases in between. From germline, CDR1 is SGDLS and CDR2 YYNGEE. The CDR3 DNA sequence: TGTGCCAGCAGCGTAGAGGGCGGGGCGAGCACAGATACGCAGTATTTT. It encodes CASSVEGGASTDTQYF.

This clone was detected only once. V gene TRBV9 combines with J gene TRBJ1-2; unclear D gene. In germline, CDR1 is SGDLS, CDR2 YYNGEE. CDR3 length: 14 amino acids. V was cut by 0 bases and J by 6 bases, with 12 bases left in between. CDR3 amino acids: CASSVGNDNDGYTF. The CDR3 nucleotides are TGTGCCAGCAGCGTAGGCAATGACAACGATGGCTACACCTTC.

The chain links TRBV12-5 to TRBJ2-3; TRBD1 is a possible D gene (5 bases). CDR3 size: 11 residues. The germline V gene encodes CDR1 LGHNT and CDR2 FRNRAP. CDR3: CARESGDTQYF. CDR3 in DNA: TGTGCCAGGGAAAGTGGAGATACGCAGTATTTT.

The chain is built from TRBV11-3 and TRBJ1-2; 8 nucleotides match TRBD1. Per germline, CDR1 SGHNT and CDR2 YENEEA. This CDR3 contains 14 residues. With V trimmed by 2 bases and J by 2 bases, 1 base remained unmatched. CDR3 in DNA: TGTGCCAGCAGCTTAACAGGGGGAAACTATGGCTACACCTTC. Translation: CASSLTGGNYGYTF.

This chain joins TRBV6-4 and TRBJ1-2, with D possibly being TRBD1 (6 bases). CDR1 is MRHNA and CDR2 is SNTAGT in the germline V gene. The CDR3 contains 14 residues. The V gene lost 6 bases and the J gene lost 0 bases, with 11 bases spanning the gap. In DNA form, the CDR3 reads TGTGCCAGCAGCCAGGACAGTCCTAACTATGGCTACACCTTC. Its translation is CASSQDSPNYGYTF.

The chain's CDR3 is CASSRTSLGPETQYF. The CDR3 region has the DNA TGTGCCAGCTCACGAACGAGCCTTGGGCCCGAGACCCAGTACTTC. The chain is built from TRBV18 and TRBJ2-5, with D uncertain. CDR3 size: 15 residues. Germline-derived CDR1 and CDR2 are KGHSH and LQKENI. Trimming removed 4 bases from V and 5 bases from J, with 17 bases in between.